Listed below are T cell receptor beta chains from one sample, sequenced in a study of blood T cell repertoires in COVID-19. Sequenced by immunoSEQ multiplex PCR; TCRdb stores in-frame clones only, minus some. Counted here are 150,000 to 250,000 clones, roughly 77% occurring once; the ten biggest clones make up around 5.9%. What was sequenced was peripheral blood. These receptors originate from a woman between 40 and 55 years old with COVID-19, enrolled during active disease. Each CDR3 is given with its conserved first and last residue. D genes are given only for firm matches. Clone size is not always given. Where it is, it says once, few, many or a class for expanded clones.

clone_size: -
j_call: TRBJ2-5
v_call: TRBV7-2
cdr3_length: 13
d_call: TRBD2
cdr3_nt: TGTGCCAGCAGCTCCGGGGGGGGAGAGACCCAGTACTTC
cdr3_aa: CASSSGGGETQYF

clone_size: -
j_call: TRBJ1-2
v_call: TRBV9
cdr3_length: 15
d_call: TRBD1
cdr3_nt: TGTGCCAGCAGCGTTACACAGGGGCCCGTCTATGGCTACACCTTC
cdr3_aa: CASSVTQGPVYGYTF

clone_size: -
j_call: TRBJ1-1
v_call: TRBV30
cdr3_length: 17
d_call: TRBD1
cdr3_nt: TGTGCCTGGAGGCTCTATACAAGTCTCAGGGGGCCCACTGAAGCTTTCTTT
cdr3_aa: CAWRLYTSLRGPTEAFF

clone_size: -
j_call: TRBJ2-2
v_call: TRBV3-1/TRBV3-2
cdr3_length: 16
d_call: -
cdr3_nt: TGTGCCAGCCGCACTCGGGGGAGCCGGGACACCGGGGAGCTGTTTTTT
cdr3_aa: CASRTRGSRDTGELFF

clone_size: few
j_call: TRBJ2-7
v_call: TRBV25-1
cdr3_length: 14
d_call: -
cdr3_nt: TGTGCCAGCAGTGAAACTCTCCTCAAGTACGAGCAGTACTTC
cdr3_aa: CASSETLLKYEQYF

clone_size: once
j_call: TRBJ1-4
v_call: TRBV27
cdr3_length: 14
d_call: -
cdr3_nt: TGTGCCAGCAGTCCCAGGTCAACTAATGAAAAACTGTTTTTT
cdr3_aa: CASSPRSTNEKLFF

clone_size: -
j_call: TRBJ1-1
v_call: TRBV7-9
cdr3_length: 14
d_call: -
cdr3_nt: TGTGCCAGCAGCTTGACGAGGAGGCAGACTGAAGCTTTCTTT
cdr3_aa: CASSLTRRQTEAFF

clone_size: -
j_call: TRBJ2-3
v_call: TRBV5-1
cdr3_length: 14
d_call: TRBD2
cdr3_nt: TGCGCCAGCAGCTCGGGCGGGAGTACAGATACGCAGTATTTT
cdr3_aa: CASSSGGSTDTQYF

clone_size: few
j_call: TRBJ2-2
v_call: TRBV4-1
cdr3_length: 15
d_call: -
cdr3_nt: TGCGCCAGCAGCCAAGAAGGGGGGAACACCGGGGAGCTGTTTTTT
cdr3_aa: CASSQEGGNTGELFF

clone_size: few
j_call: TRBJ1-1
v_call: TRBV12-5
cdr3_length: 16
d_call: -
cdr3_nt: TGTGCTAGTGGTTTGGTACCAGGGGCCGGGAACACTGAAGCTTTCTTT
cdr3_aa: CASGLVPGAGNTEAFF

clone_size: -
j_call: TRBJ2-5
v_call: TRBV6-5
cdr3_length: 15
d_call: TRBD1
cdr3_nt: TGTGCCAGCAGTTATGACAGGGCATCAGGGGAGACCCAGTACTTC
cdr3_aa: CASSYDRASGETQYF

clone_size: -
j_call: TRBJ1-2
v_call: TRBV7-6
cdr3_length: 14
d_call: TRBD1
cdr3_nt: TGTGCCAGCAGCCGGGAGGGACAGTTCTATGGCTACACCTTC
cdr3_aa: CASSREGQFYGYTF

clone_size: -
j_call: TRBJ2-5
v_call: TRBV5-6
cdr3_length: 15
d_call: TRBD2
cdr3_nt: TGTGCCAGCAGCTTGGCGGCGGGAGGACGGGAGACCCAGTACTTC
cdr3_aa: CASSLAAGGRETQYF

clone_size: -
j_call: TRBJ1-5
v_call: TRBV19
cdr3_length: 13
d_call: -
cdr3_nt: TGTGCCAGTAGTATTAGCAGCAATCAGCCCCAGCATTTT
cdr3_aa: CASSISSNQPQHF

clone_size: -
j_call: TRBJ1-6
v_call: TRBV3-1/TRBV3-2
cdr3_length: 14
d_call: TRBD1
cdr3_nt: TGTGCCAGCAGCTCTGGGACAGGGAATTCACCCCTCCACTTT
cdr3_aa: CASSSGTGNSPLHF

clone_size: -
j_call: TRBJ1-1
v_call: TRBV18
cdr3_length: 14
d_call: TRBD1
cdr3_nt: TGTGCCAGCTCATCACAGGGGGCTGGGACTGAAGCTTTCTTT
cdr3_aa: CASSSQGAGTEAFF

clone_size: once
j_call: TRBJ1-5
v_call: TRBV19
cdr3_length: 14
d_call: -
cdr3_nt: TGTGCCAGTAGTATTAACAGGGAAAATCAGCCCCAGCATTTT
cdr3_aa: CASSINRENQPQHF

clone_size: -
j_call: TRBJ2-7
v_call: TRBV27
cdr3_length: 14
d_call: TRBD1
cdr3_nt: TGTGCCAGCAGATTCGCCGGGACAGCCTACGAGCAGTACTTC
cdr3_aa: CASRFAGTAYEQYF